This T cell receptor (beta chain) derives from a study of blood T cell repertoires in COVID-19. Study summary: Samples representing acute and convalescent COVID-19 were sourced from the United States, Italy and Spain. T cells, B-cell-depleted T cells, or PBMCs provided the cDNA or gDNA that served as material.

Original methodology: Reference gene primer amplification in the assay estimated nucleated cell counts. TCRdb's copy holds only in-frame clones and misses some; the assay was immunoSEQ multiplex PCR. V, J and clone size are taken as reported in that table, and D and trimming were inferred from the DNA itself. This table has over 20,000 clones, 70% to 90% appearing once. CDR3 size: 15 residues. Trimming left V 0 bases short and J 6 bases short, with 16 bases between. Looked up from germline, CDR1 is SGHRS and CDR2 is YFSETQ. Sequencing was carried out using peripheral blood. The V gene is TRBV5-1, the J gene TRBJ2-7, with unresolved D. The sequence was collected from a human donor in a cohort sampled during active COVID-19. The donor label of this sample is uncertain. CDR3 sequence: CASSLGETATGEQYF. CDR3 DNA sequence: TGCGCCAGCAGCTTGGGCGAGACCGCGACGGGCGAGCAGTACTTC.